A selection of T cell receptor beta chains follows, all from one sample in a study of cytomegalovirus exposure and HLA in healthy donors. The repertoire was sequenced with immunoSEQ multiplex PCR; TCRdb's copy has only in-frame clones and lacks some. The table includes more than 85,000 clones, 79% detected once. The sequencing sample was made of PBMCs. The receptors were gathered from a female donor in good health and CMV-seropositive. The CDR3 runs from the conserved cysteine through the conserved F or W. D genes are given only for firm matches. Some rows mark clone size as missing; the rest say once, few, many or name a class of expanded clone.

CDR3nt: TGTGCCAGCAGCTTAGTTTCTCGAACTAATGAAAAACTGTTTTTT; CDR3aa: CASSLVSRTNEKLFF; j_gene: TRBJ1-4; v_gene: TRBV7-6; d_gene: .; abundance: .
CDR3nt: TGCGCCAGCAGCTTGGGGAGGACAGCAACTAATGAAAAACTGTTTTTT; CDR3aa: CASSLGRTATNEKLFF; j_gene: TRBJ1-4; v_gene: TRBV5-1; d_gene: .; abundance: once
CDR3nt: TGTGCCAGCTCACCTAGCGGGGGGCGGTACGAGCAGTACTTC; CDR3aa: CASSPSGGRYEQYF; j_gene: TRBJ2-7; v_gene: TRBV18; d_gene: TRBD2; abundance: .
CDR3nt: TGTGCCAGCAGTGCCACAGGCTATAATTCACCCCTCCACTTT; CDR3aa: CASSATGYNSPLHF; j_gene: TRBJ1-6; v_gene: TRBV6-1; d_gene: .; abundance: .
CDR3nt: TGTGCCTGGAGGGGAACCGGGGGCAATGAGCAGTTCTTC; CDR3aa: CAWRGTGGNEQFF; j_gene: TRBJ2-1; v_gene: TRBV30; d_gene: .; abundance: .
CDR3nt: TGCGCCAGCAGCCAAGTCGGGGCAGGGGCGCCTGAAAATGAGCAGTTCTTC; CDR3aa: CASSQVGAGAPENEQFF; j_gene: TRBJ2-1; v_gene: TRBV4-1; d_gene: .; abundance: once
CDR3nt: .; CDR3aa: CASSPVLGAGSNTEAFF; j_gene: TRBJ1-1; v_gene: TRBV7-9; d_gene: .; abundance: .
CDR3nt: TGCGCCAGCAGCCAATCGTTGAGACAGGGGAGGGATCGGAATCAGCCCCAGCATTTT; CDR3aa: CASSQSLRQGRDRNQPQHF; j_gene: TRBJ1-5; v_gene: TRBV4-3; d_gene: TRBD1; abundance: .
CDR3nt: TGTGCCAGTAGTCCCGAGGGGTGGCCCGGGGGCGGGGAGCTGTTTTTT; CDR3aa: CASSPEGWPGGGELFF; j_gene: TRBJ2-2; v_gene: TRBV19; d_gene: .; abundance: .
CDR3nt: TGTGCCAGCAGTGAGGGAGTGGGAGAGACCCAGTACTTC; CDR3aa: CASSEGVGETQYF; j_gene: TRBJ2-5; v_gene: TRBV19; d_gene: .; abundance: .
CDR3nt: TGTGCCAGCAGCTCAGGAAGATGGAACACTGAAGCTTTCTTT; CDR3aa: CASSSGRWNTEAFF; j_gene: TRBJ1-1; v_gene: TRBV7-2; d_gene: .; abundance: .
CDR3nt: TGTGCCAGCGCCCAGGACAGGGCTGGGGCCAACGGCCTGACTTTC; CDR3aa: CASAQDRAGANGLTF; j_gene: TRBJ2-6; v_gene: TRBV4-2; d_gene: TRBD1; abundance: .
CDR3nt: TGTGCCAGCAGCCCCCCGAAAGCCATGAACACTGAAGCTTTCTTT; CDR3aa: CASSPPKAMNTEAFF; j_gene: TRBJ1-1; v_gene: TRBV7-2; d_gene: .; abundance: .
CDR3nt: TGTGCCTGGAGTGGGCGGGGCAGGGGGTTCTCCTACGAGCAGTACTTC; CDR3aa: CAWSGRGRGFSYEQYF; j_gene: TRBJ2-7; v_gene: TRBV30; d_gene: .; abundance: .
CDR3nt: TGCGCCAGCAGCTTGGCACCCACTAGCGGGCAAGAGACCCAGTACTTC; CDR3aa: CASSLAPTSGQETQYF; j_gene: TRBJ2-5; v_gene: TRBV5-1; d_gene: TRBD2; abundance: .
CDR3nt: TGTGCCAGCAGTGCCCGACTAGCGCAAAAAGAGACCCAGTACTTC; CDR3aa: CASSARLAQKETQYF; j_gene: TRBJ2-5; v_gene: TRBV6-1; d_gene: TRBD2; abundance: .
CDR3nt: TGTGCCAGCAGCAAAACTAGCGGGGGTTTATCCTACGAGCAGTACTTC; CDR3aa: CASSKTSGGLSYEQYF; j_gene: TRBJ2-7; v_gene: TRBV9; d_gene: TRBD2; abundance: .
CDR3nt: TGTGCCAGCAGTTTTGGTGGGCGGGAGTGGGGGAACTATGGCTACACCTTC; CDR3aa: CASSFGGREWGNYGYTF; j_gene: TRBJ1-2; v_gene: TRBV5-4; d_gene: .; abundance: .
CDR3nt: TGTGCCAGCAGTGAAGCCCGGGTGTTGAGGGATGAGCAGTTCTTC; CDR3aa: CASSEARVLRDEQFF; j_gene: TRBJ2-1; v_gene: TRBV6-1; d_gene: .; abundance: .
CDR3nt: TGTGCCAGTAGTATAGATTCGACAGGGATGAGGATTCTGAACACTGAAGCTTTCTTT; CDR3aa: CASSIDSTGMRILNTEAFF; j_gene: TRBJ1-1; v_gene: TRBV19; d_gene: TRBD1; abundance: .
CDR3nt: TGTGCCAGCAGTAGGACTTCCTTAATCGGCGAGCAGTACTTC; CDR3aa: CASSRTSLIGEQYF; j_gene: TRBJ2-7; v_gene: TRBV14; d_gene: .; abundance: .
CDR3nt: TGTGCCAGCAGCTTGGACAGGTCGGTTGAGCAGTTCTTC; CDR3aa: CASSLDRSVEQFF; j_gene: TRBJ2-1; v_gene: TRBV11-2; d_gene: TRBD1; abundance: once
CDR3nt: TGCGCCAGCAGCTCCGGAGGGTTTGGCAGGTACTGGGCGAACACCGGGGAGCTGTTTTTT; CDR3aa: CASSSGGFGRYWANTGELFF; j_gene: TRBJ2-2; v_gene: TRBV5-1; d_gene: .; abundance: .
CDR3nt: TGTGCCAGCGTTAATTGCTCTGGGGCCAACGGCCTGACTTTC; CDR3aa: CASVNCSGANGLTF; j_gene: TRBJ2-6; v_gene: TRBV21-1; d_gene: .; abundance: .
CDR3nt: TGTGCTAGTGGTTTAGCCGATACGCAGTATTTT; CDR3aa: CASGLADTQYF; j_gene: TRBJ2-3; v_gene: TRBV12-5; d_gene: .; abundance: .
CDR3nt: TGCAGCGTCCGGGACAGGCTTCTTTACGAGCAGTACTTC; CDR3aa: CSVRDRLLYEQYF; j_gene: TRBJ2-7; v_gene: TRBV29-1; d_gene: TRBD1; abundance: .
CDR3nt: TGTGCCAGCAGCTTGGGAGGGGGGGGGTACGAGCAGTACTTC; CDR3aa: CASSLGGGGYEQYF; j_gene: TRBJ2-7; v_gene: TRBV5-4; d_gene: .; abundance: .
CDR3nt: TGCGCCAGCAGCCAAGGTCCAATTCCTCCGGGGGGCTACACCTTC; CDR3aa: CASSQGPIPPGGYTF; j_gene: TRBJ1-2; v_gene: TRBV4-1; d_gene: .; abundance: .
CDR3nt: TGTGCCAGCAGCCAGAGGGGGGGAGATACTGAAGCTTTCTTT; CDR3aa: CASSQRGGDTEAFF; j_gene: TRBJ1-1; v_gene: TRBV7-6; d_gene: .; abundance: .
CDR3nt: TGTGCCTGGAGTGTGAAAGCTAGCAATCAGCCCCAGCATTTT; CDR3aa: CAWSVKASNQPQHF; j_gene: TRBJ1-5; v_gene: TRBV30; d_gene: .; abundance: few
CDR3nt: TGTGCCTGGAGTGCACCAAACAGGGGCTATAATTCACCCCTCCACTTT; CDR3aa: CAWSAPNRGYNSPLHF; j_gene: TRBJ1-6; v_gene: TRBV30; d_gene: TRBD1; abundance: .
CDR3nt: TGTGCCAGCTCCCTCAACAGGGGGAGGATCGACAATGAGCAGTTCTTC; CDR3aa: CASSLNRGRIDNEQFF; j_gene: TRBJ2-1; v_gene: TRBV18; d_gene: TRBD1; abundance: .
CDR3nt: TGTGCTAGCAGCCAATCGGGAACTAGCGGGGGGGCCAATGAGCAGTTCTTC; CDR3aa: CASSQSGTSGGANEQFF; j_gene: TRBJ2-1; v_gene: TRBV4-2; d_gene: TRBD2; abundance: .
CDR3nt: TGTGCCAGCAGAGGACAGGGCGGGGAAGCTTTCTTT; CDR3aa: CASRGQGGEAFF; j_gene: TRBJ1-1; v_gene: TRBV6-6; d_gene: TRBD1; abundance: .
CDR3nt: TGTGCCAGCAGTGATAACAGGGCGATAAAAAAACTGTTTTTT; CDR3aa: CASSDNRAIKKLFF; j_gene: TRBJ1-4; v_gene: TRBV2; d_gene: .; abundance: .
CDR3nt: TGTGCCAGCACGACTTTCCCGAGGGATACTGAAGCTTTCTTT; CDR3aa: CASTTFPRDTEAFF; j_gene: TRBJ1-1; v_gene: TRBV12-1; d_gene: .; abundance: few
CDR3nt: TGTGCCACCCGGACAGGGCACAATCAGCCCCAGCATTTT; CDR3aa: CATRTGHNQPQHF; j_gene: TRBJ1-5; v_gene: TRBV27; d_gene: TRBD1; abundance: .
CDR3nt: TGTGCCAGTAACGCTCTTGGGCCCCCGAGGGATGAGCAGTTCTTC; CDR3aa: CASNALGPPRDEQFF; j_gene: TRBJ2-1; v_gene: TRBV19; d_gene: .; abundance: few
CDR3nt: TGTGCCAGCAGCCGACTAGCGGGGGGGAGTTCGAACACCGGGGAGCTGTTTTTT; CDR3aa: CASSRLAGGSSNTGELFF; j_gene: TRBJ2-2; v_gene: TRBV5-4; d_gene: TRBD2; abundance: .
CDR3nt: TGTGCCAGCACCCTGGACAGGGCTGGCTACACCTTC; CDR3aa: CASTLDRAGYTF; j_gene: TRBJ1-2; v_gene: TRBV7-2; d_gene: TRBD1; abundance: .
CDR3nt: TGCGCCAGCAGTGAAGACTTTACCGGGGAGCTGTTTTTT; CDR3aa: CASSEDFTGELFF; j_gene: TRBJ2-2; v_gene: TRBV10-2; d_gene: .; abundance: .
CDR3nt: TGCGCCAGCAGTCCCGAGGGGGACAGGGGGCGCTGGGAGCAGTACTTC; CDR3aa: CASSPEGDRGRWEQYF; j_gene: TRBJ2-7; v_gene: TRBV5-1; d_gene: TRBD1; abundance: once
CDR3nt: TGTGCCATCAGTGAGTCGGGGGGAGGTTACCAAGAGACCCAGTACTTC; CDR3aa: CAISESGGGYQETQYF; j_gene: TRBJ2-5; v_gene: TRBV10-3; d_gene: .; abundance: .
CDR3nt: TGCGCCAGCAGCCAAGAATCGCGGAGCACAGATACGCAGTATTTT; CDR3aa: CASSQESRSTDTQYF; j_gene: TRBJ2-3; v_gene: TRBV4-3; d_gene: .; abundance: once
CDR3nt: TGCGCCAGCAGCTTCCTAGCGGGAGGGTTCTACGAGCAGTACTTC; CDR3aa: CASSFLAGGFYEQYF; j_gene: TRBJ2-7; v_gene: TRBV5-1; d_gene: TRBD2; abundance: .
CDR3nt: TGCGCCAGCAGCCAAGTCCCCGGGGTTTCACCCCTCCACTTT; CDR3aa: CASSQVPGVSPLHF; j_gene: TRBJ1-6; v_gene: TRBV4-1; d_gene: .; abundance: .
CDR3nt: TGTGCCAGTAGTCCCCAGGGTACTGGGGCCAACGTCCTGACTTTC; CDR3aa: CASSPQGTGANVLTF; j_gene: TRBJ2-6; v_gene: TRBV19; d_gene: .; abundance: .
CDR3nt: TGTGCCAGCAGCGCGCCCCTTCGACTGAACTCTGGGGCCAACGTCCTGACTTTC; CDR3aa: CASSAPLRLNSGANVLTF; j_gene: TRBJ2-6; v_gene: TRBV5-4; d_gene: .; abundance: .
CDR3nt: TGTGCCAGCAGCGGTTTCCCCAGGGGGAGCACTGAAGCTTTCTTT; CDR3aa: CASSGFPRGSTEAFF; j_gene: TRBJ1-1; v_gene: TRBV7-9; d_gene: TRBD1; abundance: once
CDR3nt: TGTGCCAGTAGTATACAGCGGGGCAGCAATCAGCCCCAGCATTTT; CDR3aa: CASSIQRGSNQPQHF; j_gene: TRBJ1-5; v_gene: TRBV19; d_gene: .; abundance: few
CDR3nt: TGTGCCTGGAGGTGGCAGGGGGAAGCTTTCTTT; CDR3aa: CAWRWQGEAFF; j_gene: TRBJ1-1; v_gene: TRBV30; d_gene: .; abundance: .
CDR3nt: TGTGCCAGCAGCTTAGGGGAGACCCCCTATGGCTACACCTTC; CDR3aa: CASSLGETPYGYTF; j_gene: TRBJ1-2; v_gene: TRBV7-8; d_gene: .; abundance: .
CDR3nt: TGTGCCAGCTCGCCGCCGGGACAGTCCTACGAGCAGTACTTC; CDR3aa: CASSPPGQSYEQYF; j_gene: TRBJ2-7; v_gene: TRBV18; d_gene: TRBD1; abundance: once
CDR3nt: TGTGCCAGCAGTGAACGGAGGTACGAGCAGTACTTC; CDR3aa: CASSERRYEQYF; j_gene: TRBJ2-7; v_gene: TRBV2; d_gene: .; abundance: .